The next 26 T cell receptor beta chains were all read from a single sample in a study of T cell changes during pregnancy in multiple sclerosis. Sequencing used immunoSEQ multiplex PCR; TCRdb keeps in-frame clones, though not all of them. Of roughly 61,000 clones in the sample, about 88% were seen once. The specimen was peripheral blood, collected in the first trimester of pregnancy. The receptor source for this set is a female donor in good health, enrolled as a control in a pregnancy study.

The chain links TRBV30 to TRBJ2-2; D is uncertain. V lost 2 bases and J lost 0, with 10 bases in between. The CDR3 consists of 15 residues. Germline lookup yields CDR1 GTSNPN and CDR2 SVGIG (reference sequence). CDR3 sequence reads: CAWSRRLSNTGELFF. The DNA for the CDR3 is TGTGCCTGGAGTCGGAGACTCTCGAACACCGGGGAGCTGTTTTTT.

The CDR3: CASDREDYGYTF. The CDR3 bases are TGTGCCTCGGACAGGGAAGACTATGGCTACACCTTC. The rearrangement uses TRBV30 and TRBJ1-2; 8 nucleotides line up with TRBD1. J lost 3 bases, V lost 7 bases, and 4 bases had no gene match. This CDR3 spans 12 amino acids. CDR1 GTSNPN and CDR2 SVGIG come from the germline V gene (reference sequence).

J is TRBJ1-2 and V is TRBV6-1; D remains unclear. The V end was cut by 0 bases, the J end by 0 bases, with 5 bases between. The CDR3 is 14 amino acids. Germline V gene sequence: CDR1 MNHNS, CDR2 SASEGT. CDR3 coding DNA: TGTGCCAGCAGTGAAGCCACAGCTAACTATGGCTACACCTTC. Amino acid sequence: CASSEATANYGYTF.

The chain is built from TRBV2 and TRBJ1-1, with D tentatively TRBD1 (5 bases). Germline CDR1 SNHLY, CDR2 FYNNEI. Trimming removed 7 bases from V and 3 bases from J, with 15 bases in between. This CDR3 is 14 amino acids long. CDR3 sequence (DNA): TGTGCCAGCACTGGGGCTTCCAGGGACACTGAAGCTTTCTTT. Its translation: CASTGASRDTEAFF.

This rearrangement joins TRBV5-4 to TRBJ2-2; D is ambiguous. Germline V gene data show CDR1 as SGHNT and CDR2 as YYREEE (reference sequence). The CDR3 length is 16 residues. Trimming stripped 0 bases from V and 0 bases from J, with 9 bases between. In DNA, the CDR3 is TGTGCCAGCAGCTTGGGGGCCCCCACGAACACCGGGGAGCTGTTTTTT. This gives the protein CASSLGAPTNTGELFF. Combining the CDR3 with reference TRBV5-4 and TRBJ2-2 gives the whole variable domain ETGVTQSPTHLIKTRGQQVTLRCSSQSGHNTVSWYQQALGQGPQFIFQYYREEENGRGNFPPRFSGLQFPNYSSELNVNALELDDSALYLCASSLGAPTNTGELFFGEGSRLTVL.

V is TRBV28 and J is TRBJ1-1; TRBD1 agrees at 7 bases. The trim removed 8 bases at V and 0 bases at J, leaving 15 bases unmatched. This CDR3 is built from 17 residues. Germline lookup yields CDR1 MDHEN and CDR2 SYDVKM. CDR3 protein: CASPPAGRGVMNTEAFF. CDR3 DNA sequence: TGTGCCAGCCCCCCGGCGGGCAGGGGGGTGATGAACACTGAAGCTTTCTTT.

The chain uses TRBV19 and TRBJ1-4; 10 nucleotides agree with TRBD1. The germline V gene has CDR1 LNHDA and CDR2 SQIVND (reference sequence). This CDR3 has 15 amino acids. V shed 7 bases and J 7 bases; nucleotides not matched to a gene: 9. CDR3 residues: CASTPGQGLGEKLFF. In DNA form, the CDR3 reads TGTGCCAGTACCCCGGGACAGGGGCTTGGTGAAAAACTGTTTTTT.

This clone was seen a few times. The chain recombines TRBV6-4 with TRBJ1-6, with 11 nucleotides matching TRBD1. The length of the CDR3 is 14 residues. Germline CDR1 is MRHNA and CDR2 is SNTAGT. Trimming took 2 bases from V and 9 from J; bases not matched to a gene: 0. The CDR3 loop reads CASSDGTGGSPLHF. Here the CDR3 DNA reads TGTGCCAGCAGTGACGGGACAGGGGGTTCACCCCTCCACTTT.

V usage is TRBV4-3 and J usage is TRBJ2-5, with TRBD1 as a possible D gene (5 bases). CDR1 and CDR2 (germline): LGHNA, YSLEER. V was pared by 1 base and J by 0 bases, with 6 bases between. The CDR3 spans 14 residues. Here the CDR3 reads CASSQGQYQETQYF. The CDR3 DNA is TGCGCCAGCAGCCAAGGACAGTACCAAGAGACCCAGTACTTC.

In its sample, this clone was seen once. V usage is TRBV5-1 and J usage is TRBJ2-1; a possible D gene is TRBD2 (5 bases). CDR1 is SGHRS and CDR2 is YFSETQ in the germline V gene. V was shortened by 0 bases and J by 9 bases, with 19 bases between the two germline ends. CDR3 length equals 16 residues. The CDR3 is CASSLEWLARSGEQFF. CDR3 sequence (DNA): TGCGCCAGCAGCTTGGAGTGGCTAGCCCGAAGCGGTGAGCAGTTCTTC.

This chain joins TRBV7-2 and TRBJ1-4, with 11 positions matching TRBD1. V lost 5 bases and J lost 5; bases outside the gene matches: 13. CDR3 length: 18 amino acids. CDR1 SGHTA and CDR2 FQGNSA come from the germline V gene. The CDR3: CASSRTRGGTGGNEKLFF. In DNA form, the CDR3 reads TGTGCCAGCAGCCGCACTCGGGGTGGGACAGGGGGAAATGAAAAACTGTTTTTT.

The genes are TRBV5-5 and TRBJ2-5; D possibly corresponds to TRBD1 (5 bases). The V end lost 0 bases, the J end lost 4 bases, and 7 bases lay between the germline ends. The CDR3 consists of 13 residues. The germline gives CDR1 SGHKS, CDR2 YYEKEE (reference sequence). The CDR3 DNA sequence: TGTGCCAGCAGCTTGGCGGACATAGAGACCCAGTACTTC. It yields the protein CASSLADIETQYF.

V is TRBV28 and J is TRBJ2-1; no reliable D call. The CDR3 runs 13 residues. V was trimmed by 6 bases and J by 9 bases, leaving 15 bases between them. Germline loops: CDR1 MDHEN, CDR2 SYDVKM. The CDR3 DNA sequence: TGTGCCAGCAGATTAACTTCAAGGAGTGAGCAGTTCTTC. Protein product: CASRLTSRSEQFF.

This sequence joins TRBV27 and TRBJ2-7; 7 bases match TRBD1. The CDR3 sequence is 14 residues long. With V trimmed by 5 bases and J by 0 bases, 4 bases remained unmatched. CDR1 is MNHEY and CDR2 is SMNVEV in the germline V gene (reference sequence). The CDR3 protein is CASSKWDSSYEQYF. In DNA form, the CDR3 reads TGTGCCAGCAGTAAATGGGACAGCTCCTACGAGCAGTACTTC.

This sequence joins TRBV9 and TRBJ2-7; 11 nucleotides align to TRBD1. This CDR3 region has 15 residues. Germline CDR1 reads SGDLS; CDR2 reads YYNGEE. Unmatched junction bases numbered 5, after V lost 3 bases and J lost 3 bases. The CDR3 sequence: CASSARGTGGYEQYF. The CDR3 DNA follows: TGTGCCAGCAGCGCCCGAGGGACAGGGGGCTACGAGCAGTACTTC.

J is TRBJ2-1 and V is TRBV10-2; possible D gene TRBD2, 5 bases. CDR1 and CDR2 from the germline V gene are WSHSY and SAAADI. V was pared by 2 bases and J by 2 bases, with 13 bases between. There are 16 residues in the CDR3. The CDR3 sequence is CASSEGERTAYNEQFF. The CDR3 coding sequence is TGCGCCAGCAGTGAGGGGGAGCGGACGGCCTACAATGAGCAGTTCTTC.

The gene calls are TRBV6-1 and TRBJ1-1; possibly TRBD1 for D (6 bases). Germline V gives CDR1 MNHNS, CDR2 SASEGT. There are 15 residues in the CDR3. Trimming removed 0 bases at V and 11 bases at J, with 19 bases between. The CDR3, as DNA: TGTGCCAGCAGTGAAGCGGTACTCAGACAGGTACGGGCTTTCTTT. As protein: CASSEAVLRQVRAFF.

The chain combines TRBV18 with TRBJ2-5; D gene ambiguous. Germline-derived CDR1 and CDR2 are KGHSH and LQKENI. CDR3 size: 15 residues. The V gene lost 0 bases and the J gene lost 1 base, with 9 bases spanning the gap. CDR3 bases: TGTGCCAGCTCACCACCGGGCAGAGCCCAAGAGACCCAGTACTTC. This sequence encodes CASSPPGRAQETQYF.

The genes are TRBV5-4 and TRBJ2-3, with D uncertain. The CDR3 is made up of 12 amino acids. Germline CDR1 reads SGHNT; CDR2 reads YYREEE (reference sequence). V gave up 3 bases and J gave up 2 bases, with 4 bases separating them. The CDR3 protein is CASSSVTDTQYF. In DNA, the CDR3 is TGTGCCAGCAGCTCGGTCACAGATACGCAGTATTTT.

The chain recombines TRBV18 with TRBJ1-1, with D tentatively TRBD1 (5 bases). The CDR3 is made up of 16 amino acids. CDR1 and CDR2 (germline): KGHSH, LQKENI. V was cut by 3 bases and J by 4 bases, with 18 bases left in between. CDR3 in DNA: TGTGCCAGCTCACCGACTTCGGCAAATAGGGGCACTGAAGCTTTCTTT. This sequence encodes CASSPTSANRGTEAFF.

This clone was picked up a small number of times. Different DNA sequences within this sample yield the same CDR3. The CDR3, as DNA: TGTGCCAGCAGCTTACCGGGACAGGGGGGAGGCTACACCTTC. Amino acid sequence: CASSLPGQGGGYTF. The V gene is TRBV5-6, the J gene TRBJ1-2, with 11 bases identical to TRBD1. Losses at the gene ends were 2 bases for V and 8 bases for J; bases not matched to a gene: 5. Germline values: CDR1 SGHDT, CDR2 YYEEEE. This CDR3 comprises 14 residues.

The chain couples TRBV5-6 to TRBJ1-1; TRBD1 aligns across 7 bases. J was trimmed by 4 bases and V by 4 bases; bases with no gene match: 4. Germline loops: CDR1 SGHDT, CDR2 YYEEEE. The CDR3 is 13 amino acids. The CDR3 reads CASSLYRGTEAFF. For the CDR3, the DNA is TGTGCCAGCAGCCTATACAGGGGCACTGAAGCTTTCTTT.

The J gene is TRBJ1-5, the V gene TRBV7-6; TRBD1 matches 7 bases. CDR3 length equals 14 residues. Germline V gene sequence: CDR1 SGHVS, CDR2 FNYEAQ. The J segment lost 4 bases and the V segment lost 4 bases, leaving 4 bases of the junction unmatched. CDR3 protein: CASSSGQPNQPQHF. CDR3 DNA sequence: TGTGCCAGCAGCTCGGGACAGCCAAATCAGCCCCAGCATTTT.

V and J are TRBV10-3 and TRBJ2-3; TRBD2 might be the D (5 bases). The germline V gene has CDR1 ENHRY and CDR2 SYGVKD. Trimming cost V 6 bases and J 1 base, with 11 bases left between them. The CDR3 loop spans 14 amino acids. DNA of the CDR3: TGTGCCATCAGCTCCAGCGGTCGCACAGATACGCAGTATTTT. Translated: CAISSSGRTDTQYF.

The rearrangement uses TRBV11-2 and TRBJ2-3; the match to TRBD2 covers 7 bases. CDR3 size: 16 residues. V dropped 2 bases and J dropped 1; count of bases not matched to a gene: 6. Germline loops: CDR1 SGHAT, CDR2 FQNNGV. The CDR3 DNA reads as TGTGCCAGCAGCTTACAAAGCACTAGCGGCACAGATACGCAGTATTTT. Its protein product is CASSLQSTSGTDTQYF.

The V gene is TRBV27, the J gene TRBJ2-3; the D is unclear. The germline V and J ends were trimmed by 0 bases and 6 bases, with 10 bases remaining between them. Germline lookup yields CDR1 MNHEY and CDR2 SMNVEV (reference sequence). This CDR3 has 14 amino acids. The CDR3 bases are TGTGCCAGCAGTTTATCGTATACAATGGATACGCAGTATTTT. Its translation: CASSLSYTMDTQYF.